This TCR beta chain was documented in a study of control samples from healthy donors and cancer patients (dated by TCRdb to 2019 to 2021). A word on this clone: It lacks a known antigen. Base qualities are not at hand, and no much larger clone is one base apart.

The library was produced with the immunoSEQ multiplex PCR assay. TCRdb mirrors the immuneACCESS table, restricted to in-frame sequences. Some clones are absent from its copies; in checked studies, under half trace to an unresolved V gene, and the reason for the others is unknown. A total of about 140,000 clones appear in this sample, just under 95% of them only once. Roughly 10% of the sample goes to the ten largest clones. The CDR3 sequence holds 17 residues, the cysteine and phenylalanine included. The retained sequence is limited to the CDR3, 51 bases, with the frame set at the first base. The CDR1 and CDR2 encoded by the germline V gene are SQVTM and ANQGSEA. After removal of 2 bases from V and 4 bases from J, the junction retains 10 bases not matched to a gene.

Recombination linked TRBV29-1 to TRBJ2-1; TRBD1 agrees with 11 junctional bases. The sequence was obtained from a man younger than 40 in good health. What was sequenced was blood. The CDR3 in this case is CSVEPVGQGALYNEQFF. The bases are TGCAGCGTTGAACCCGTAGGACAGGGGGCACTATACAATGAGCAGTTCTTC.